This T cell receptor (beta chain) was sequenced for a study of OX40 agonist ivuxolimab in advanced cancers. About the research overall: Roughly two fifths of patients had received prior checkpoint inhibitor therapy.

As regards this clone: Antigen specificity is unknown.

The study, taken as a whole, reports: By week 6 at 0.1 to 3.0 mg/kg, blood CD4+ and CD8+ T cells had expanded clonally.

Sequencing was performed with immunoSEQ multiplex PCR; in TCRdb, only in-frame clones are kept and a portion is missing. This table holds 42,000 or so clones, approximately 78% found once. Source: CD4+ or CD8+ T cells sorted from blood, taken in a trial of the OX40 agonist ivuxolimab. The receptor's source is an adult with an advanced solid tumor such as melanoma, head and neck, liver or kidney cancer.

CDR3: CASSLEWFRPSTDTQYF. The CDR3 DNA reads as TGTGCCAGCAGCTTAGAGTGGTTCAGGCCGTCCACAGATACGCAGTATTTT. The gene calls are TRBV7-9 and TRBJ2-3; D unclear. Trimming took 1 base from V and 2 from J, leaving 16 bases between them. Germline V CDR1 and CDR2: SEHNR, FQNEAQ (reference sequence). CDR3 length equals 17 residues. Looking up the rest from reference TRBV7-9 and TRBJ2-3 gives the full variable domain: DTGVSQNPRHKITKRGQNVTFRCDPISEHNRLYWYRQTLGQGPEFLTYFQNEAQLEKSRLLSDRFSAERPKGSFSTLEIQRTEQGDSAMYLCASSLEWFRPSTDTQYFGPGTRLTVL.